Listed below are T cell receptor beta chains from one sample, sequenced in a study of identical twins. TCRdb recomputed calls from the 5' RACE reads with MiXCR, one row per CDR3 protein. The sample includes 540,000 or so distinct CDR3 sequences, around 20% of them seen just once. Separately, the same data were catalogued under a study of yellow fever vaccine responses in identical twins.

Sequencing was done on a sample of CD4+ T cells sorted from blood. The source of these receptors is a woman younger than 35 in good health. Each CDR3 is given with its conserved first and last residue. Each record gives: V gene, D gene, clone size, J gene, CDR3 DNA, CDR3 protein. A D gene is named only where the DNA matches it firmly. Clone size, where shown, is once, few, many, or a class for clones that have expanded.

TRBV4-1,NA,few,TRBJ1-1,TGCGCCAGCAGCCAAGATTTTGGGCCGGGGATGAACACTGAAGCTTTCTTT,CASSQDFGPGMNTEAFF
TRBV12-3/TRBV12-4,TRBD1,NA,TRBJ2-2,TGTGCCAGCAGTCCAGGGGGTATTTTCGGGGAGCTGTTTTTT,CASSPGGIFGELFF
TRBV2,TRBD2,NA,TRBJ2-1,TGTGCCAGCACATGGGAGGGGTATAACAATGAGCAGTTCTTC,CASTWEGYNNEQFF
TRBV2,NA,few,TRBJ2-5,TGTGCCAGTCGGGACGTTCAAGAGACCCAGTACTTC,CASRDVQETQYF
TRBV6-1,NA,few,TRBJ2-5,TGTGCCAGCAGTGAACCGGGGCTTGGCCGAGAGACCCAGTACTTC,CASSEPGLGRETQYF
TRBV12-3/TRBV12-4,TRBD1,NA,TRBJ2-3,TGTGCCAGCAGCCCGGGACAGGGGGCTTCAGCGGATACGCAGTATTTT,CASSPGQGASADTQYF
TRBV20-1,TRBD1,NA,TRBJ1-2,TGCAGTGCTAGGGACAGGGGAAACTATGGCTACACCTTC,CSARDRGNYGYTF
TRBV5-1,NA,few,TRBJ2-5,TGCGCCAGCAGCTTGGGGACAGTCCAAGAGACCCAGTACTTC,CASSLGTVQETQYF
TRBV27,TRBD2,few,TRBJ2-1,TGTGCCAGCAGTGAACTAGCGGGGGGGCCTTTCAATGAGCAGTTCTTC,CASSELAGGPFNEQFF
TRBV7-8,TRBD2,NA,TRBJ2-5,TGTGCCAGCGCCCGACTAGCGGGAGTCGGAGAGACCCAGTACTTC,CASARLAGVGETQYF
TRBV5-8,NA,NA,TRBJ1-1,TGTGCCAGCAGCAGGACGGAAATGAACACTGAAGCTTTCTTT,CASSRTEMNTEAFF
TRBV27,NA,NA,TRBJ2-3,TGTGCCAGCAGTTTATCCGGGCAGACCAAAACCAGCACAGATACGCAGTATTTT,CASSLSGQTKTSTDTQYF
TRBV4-1,TRBD1,NA,TRBJ2-1,TGCGCCAGCAGCCAAAGCGACAGGGTTTACAATGAGCAGTTCTTC,CASSQSDRVYNEQFF
TRBV2,TRBD2,few,TRBJ2-1,TGTGCCAGCAGTGAAGGGCTAGCGGGAGGGCCCGAGCAGTTCTTC,CASSEGLAGGPEQFF
TRBV10-2,NA,NA,TRBJ2-1,TGCGCCAGCAGTGAGCGGGATGGGTCCTACAATGAGCAGTTCTTC,CASSERDGSYNEQFF
TRBV5-8,TRBD2,few,TRBJ2-1,TGTGCCAGCAGCTTGCGCGGGAGGGCTATGAATGAGCAGTTCTTC,CASSLRGRAMNEQFF
TRBV20-1,TRBD2,few,TRBJ2-5,TGCAGTGCTAGAGATAGTACTAGCGGGGGACAAGAGACCCAGTACTTC,CSARDSTSGGQETQYF
TRBV24-1,TRBD1,NA,TRBJ2-4,TGTGCCACCAGTACCACGAAGGGGACAGGGAAAAACATTCAGTACTTC,CATSTTKGTGKNIQYF
TRBV7-9,NA,NA,TRBJ1-1,TGTGCCAGCGGCTTATCAGGGCCGTCTGAAGCTTTCTTT,CASGLSGPSEAFF
TRBV7-9,NA,few,TRBJ2-1,TGTGCCAGCAGCTTAGGGGTCACCTCCTACAATGAGCAGTTCTTC,CASSLGVTSYNEQFF
TRBV7-9,NA,NA,TRBJ2-7,TGTGCCAGCAGCTTAGCAGCGGCGGGTCCCTACGAGCAGTACTTC,CASSLAAAGPYEQYF
TRBV7-8,TRBD1,few,TRBJ1-5,TGTGCCAGCAGCTTAGGGCAGGGGGCAAGAGGTCAGCCCCAGCATTTT,CASSLGQGARGQPQHF
TRBV6-5,NA,many,TRBJ1-1,TGTGCCAGCAGTTACTCTGGGGGTGTAGCTTTCTTT,CASSYSGGVAFF
TRBV29-1,TRBD1,NA,TRBJ2-7,TGCAGCGTCCCATCCGGGACAGGGGTCGAGCAGTACTTC,CSVPSGTGVEQYF
TRBV5-1,TRBD2,NA,TRBJ2-2,TGCGCCAGCAGGCCGACCGGGACTAGCTCGAACACCGGGGAGCTGTTTTTT,CASRPTGTSSNTGELFF
TRBV12-3/TRBV12-4,NA,many,TRBJ1-1,TGTGCCAGCAGTTTCGGCAGGAAGAACACTGAAGCTTTCTTT,CASSFGRKNTEAFF
TRBV11-3,TRBD2,few,TRBJ2-7,TGTGCCAGCAGCTTAGGTAGCGGGAGGGACGAGCAGTACTTC,CASSLGSGRDEQYF